The rows below give T cell receptor beta chains drawn from one sample of a study of cytomegalovirus exposure and HLA in healthy donors. This table comes from immunoSEQ multiplex PCR, and its TCRdb copy is limited to in-frame clones, with some not included. The sample lists 100,000 to 120,000 clones, roughly 80% seen once, with around 6.6% in the top ten. Material: PBMCs. The receptors were gathered from a man aged 30 to 39 in good health and CMV-seropositive. Both conserved end residues are part of each CDR3. Each record gives: CDR3 protein, CDR3 DNA, D gene, V gene, J gene. A D gene is named only where the DNA matches it firmly.

CDR3: CASSSWDRELAEAFF; DNA: TGTGCCAGCAGCTCTTGGGACAGGGAGTTGGCTGAAGCTTTCTTT; D: TRBD1; V: TRBV11-1; J: TRBJ1-1
CDR3: CASSSLAGGLFDEQFF; DNA: TGTGCCAGCAGCTCACTAGCGGGGGGGCTCTTCGATGAGCAGTTCTTC; D: TRBD2; V: TRBV7-6; J: TRBJ2-1
CDR3: CASSQDSGEHNEQFF; DNA: TGTGCCAGCAGCCAAGATAGCGGGGAGCACAATGAGCAGTTCTTC; D: TRBD2; V: TRBV4-2; J: TRBJ2-1
CDR3: CASSVGLQSNTEAFF; DNA: TGTGCCAGCAGCGTAGGTTTACAGTCGAACACTGAAGCTTTCTTT; D: -; V: TRBV9; J: TRBJ1-1
CDR3: CASSATIDRDGGEQYF; DNA: TGTGCCAGCAGCGCTACTATTGACAGGGATGGAGGCGAGCAGTACTTC; D: TRBD1; V: TRBV5-6; J: TRBJ2-7
CDR3: CASRLSRDRAYEQYF; DNA: TGTGCCAGCAGACTTAGCCGGGACAGGGCGTACGAGCAGTACTTC; D: TRBD1; V: TRBV6-6; J: TRBJ2-7
CDR3: CASSPGGRGLNTEAFF; DNA: TGTGCCAGCAGCCCGGGCGGCAGGGGGCTGAACACTGAAGCTTTCTTT; D: TRBD1; V: TRBV7-9; J: TRBJ1-1
CDR3: CASSLQGLTSYNEQFF; DNA: TGTGCCAGCAGCTTACAGGGGCTGACCTCCTACAATGAGCAGTTCTTC; D: -; V: TRBV7-9; J: TRBJ2-1
CDR3: CASSLEGRGGHPKETQYF; DNA: TGTGCCAGCAGCTTAGAGGGGCGGGGGGGTCACCCCAAAGAGACCCAGTACTTC; D: TRBD2; V: TRBV7-2; J: TRBJ2-5
CDR3: CASSPTGTGREKQYF; DNA: TGTGCCAGCTCACCAACCGGGACAGGTAGGGAGAAGCAGTACTTC; D: TRBD1; V: TRBV18; J: TRBJ2-5